One and the same sample provided the 8 T cell receptor beta chains below, sequenced in a study of blood T cells in healthy people across ages. Through a sample-barcoded 5' primer and a J-beta primer mix, a second PCR was run for roughly 7 to 11 cycles. TCRdb reprocessed the 5' RACE reads with MiXCR, giving one entry per CDR3 protein. The table shows approximately 900,000 distinct CDR3 sequences, with 25% to 30% occurring only once. Separately, the same data were catalogued under a study of T cells of mothers and their children.

The source material was blood. All receptors come from a woman between 40 and 55 years old in good health.

The V call is TRBV7-2, the J call TRBJ2-5, with D hard to call. The length of the CDR3 is 15 residues. The V end was cut by 0 bases, the J end by 2 bases, with 10 bases between. CDR1 is SGHTA and CDR2 is FQGNSA in the germline V gene. The CDR3 DNA is TGTGCCAGCAGCTTAGCGCCCGGCAGGCAAGAGACCCAGTACTTC. It specifies CASSLAPGRQETQYF.

Note on this clonotype: This sequence may be a read error, since a much larger clone differs from it by one base. The chain recombines TRBV9 with TRBJ2-2; maybe TRBD2 (6 bases). The CDR3 is 14 residues long. Germline V CDR1 and CDR2: SGDLS, YYNGEE. V lost 7 bases, J lost 8 bases, and 18 bases lay in between. The CDR3 coding sequence is TGTGCCAGCGGCACCGTCGGACTATCTGGGGAGCTGTTTTTT. It translates to CASGTVGLSGELFF.

This chain uses TRBV27 with TRBJ2-1; a weak D match, TRBD2 (5 bases). In germline, CDR1 is MNHEY, CDR2 SMNVEV (reference sequence). V lost 6 bases and J lost 2, with 11 bases in between. The CDR3 has 14 residues. The CDR3 sequence is CASSPWRPYNEQFF. The DNA of the CDR3 is TGTGCCAGCAGCCCTTGGAGGCCCTACAATGAGCAGTTCTTC.

As regards this clonotype: The junction differs from germline at one of its ends, possibly a read error. The J gene is TRBJ2-1, the V gene TRBV20-1; perhaps TRBD1 as D (6 bases). Germline loops: CDR1 DFQATT, CDR2 SNEGSKA (reference sequence). The CDR3 runs to 15 residues. The CDR3 DNA reads as TGCAGTGCTACCGCGACAGGCAGCTCCTACGATGAGCAGTTCTTC. Amino acid sequence: CSATATGSSYDEQFF.

As for this clonotype: Being one base from a much bigger clone, this may be a read error. J is TRBJ2-1 and V is TRBV12-3 or TRBV12-4; unclear D gene. The CDR3 is 14 amino acids. Here the CDR3 reads CTSSLNPQYNEQFF. In DNA form, the CDR3 reads TGTACCAGCAGTTTAAACCCACAATACAATGAGCAGTTCTTC.

This clonotype was seen a few times. This chain connects TRBV3-1 to TRBJ1-4; D is perhaps TRBD1 (6 bases). V dropped 2 bases and J dropped 7 bases, with 17 bases sitting between them. CDR3 length equals 16 residues. Germline CDR1 is LGHDT and CDR2 is YNNKEL (reference sequence). The CDR3 coding sequence is TGTGCCAGCAGCCAATCAATAACGGGACAAAGTGAAAAACTGTTTTTT. This translates into CASSQSITGQSEKLFF.

V is TRBV5-1 and J is TRBJ1-1; no reliable D call. Trimming removed 5 bases at V and 1 base at J, with 9 bases between. The CDR3 has 13 residues. Looked up from germline, CDR1 is SGHRS and CDR2 is YFSETQ. CDR3 sequence (DNA): TGCGCCAGCAGATCTTCCGGGAACACTGAAGCTTTCTTT. Translated: CASRSSGNTEAFF.

The chain links TRBV21-1 to TRBJ2-6. TRBV21-1 has pseudogene status. The CDR3 sequence is 18 residues long. CDR3 DNA: TGTGCCAGCAGCAAAGTATTGGTCGCGAGCTCTGGGGCCAACGTCCTGACTTTC. Translation: CASSKVLVASSGANVLTF.